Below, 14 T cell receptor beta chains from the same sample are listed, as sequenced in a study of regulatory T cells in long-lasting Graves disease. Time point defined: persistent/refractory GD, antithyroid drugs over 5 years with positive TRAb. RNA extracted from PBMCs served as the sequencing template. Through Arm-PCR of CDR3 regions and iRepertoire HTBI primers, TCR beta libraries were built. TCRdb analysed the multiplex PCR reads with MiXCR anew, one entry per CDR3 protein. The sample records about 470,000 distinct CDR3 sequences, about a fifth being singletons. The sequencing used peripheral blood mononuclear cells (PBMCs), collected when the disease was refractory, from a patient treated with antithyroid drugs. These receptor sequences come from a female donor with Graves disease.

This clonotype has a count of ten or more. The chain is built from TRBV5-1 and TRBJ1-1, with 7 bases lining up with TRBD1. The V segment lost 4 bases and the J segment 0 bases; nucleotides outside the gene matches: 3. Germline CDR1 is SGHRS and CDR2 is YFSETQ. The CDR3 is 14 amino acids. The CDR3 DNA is TGCGCCAGCAGCGGGGACAGACTGAACACTGAAGCTTTCTTT. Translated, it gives CASSGDRLNTEAFF.

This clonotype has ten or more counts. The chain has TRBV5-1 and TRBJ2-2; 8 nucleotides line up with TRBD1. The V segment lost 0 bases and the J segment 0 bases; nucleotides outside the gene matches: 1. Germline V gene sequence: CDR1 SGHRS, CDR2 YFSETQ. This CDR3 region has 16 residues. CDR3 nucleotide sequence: TGCGCCAGCAGCTTGGGGGACAGGACGAACACCGGGGAGCTGTTTTTT. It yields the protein CASSLGDRTNTGELFF.

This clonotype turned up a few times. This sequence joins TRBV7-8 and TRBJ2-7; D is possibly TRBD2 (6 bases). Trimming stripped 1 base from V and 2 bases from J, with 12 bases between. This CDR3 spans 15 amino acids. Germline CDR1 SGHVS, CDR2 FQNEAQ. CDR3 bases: TGTGCCAGCAGCTTAGATTACGGGGGACCCTACGAGCAGTACTTC. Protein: CASSLDYGGPYEQYF. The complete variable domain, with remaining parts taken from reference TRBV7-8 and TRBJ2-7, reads GAGVSQSPRYKVAKRGQDVALRCDPISGHVSLFWYQQALGQGPEFLTYFQNEAQLDKSGLPSDRFFAERPEGSVSTLKIQRTQQEDSAVYLCASSLDYGGPYEQYFGPGTRLTVT.

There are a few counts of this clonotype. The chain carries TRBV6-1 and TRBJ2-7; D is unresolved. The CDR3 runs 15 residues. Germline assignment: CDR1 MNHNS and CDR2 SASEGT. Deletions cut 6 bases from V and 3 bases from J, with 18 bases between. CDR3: CASRPDDKGFYEQYF. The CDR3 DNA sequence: TGTGCCAGCAGACCGGACGACAAGGGTTTCTACGAGCAGTACTTC.

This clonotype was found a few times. In DNA, the CDR3 is TGCGCCAGCATTCGACCCGGGACAGGGTGGGAACTGGGGTCCTACGAGCAGTACTTC. This sequence encodes CASIRPGTGWELGSYEQYF. The V and J genes are TRBV10-1 and TRBJ2-7; 9 bases match TRBD1. The CDR3 is made up of 19 amino acids. The V segment lost 7 bases and the J segment 1 base; nucleotides outside the gene matches: 20. In germline, CDR1 is WNHNN, CDR2 SYGVQD (reference sequence).

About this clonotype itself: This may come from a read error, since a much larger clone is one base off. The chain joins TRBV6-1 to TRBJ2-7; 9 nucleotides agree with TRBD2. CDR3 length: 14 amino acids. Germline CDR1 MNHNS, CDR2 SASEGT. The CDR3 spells CAGRQAGGAYEQYF. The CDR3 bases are TGTGCCGGCAGACAAGCGGGAGGCGCCTACGAGCAGTACTTC.

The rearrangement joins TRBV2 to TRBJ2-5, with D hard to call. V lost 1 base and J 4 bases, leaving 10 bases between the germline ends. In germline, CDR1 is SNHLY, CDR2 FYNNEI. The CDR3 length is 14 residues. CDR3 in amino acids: CASSEGFTGETQYF. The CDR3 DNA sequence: TGTGCCAGCAGTGAAGGGTTCACTGGAGAGACCCAGTACTTC.

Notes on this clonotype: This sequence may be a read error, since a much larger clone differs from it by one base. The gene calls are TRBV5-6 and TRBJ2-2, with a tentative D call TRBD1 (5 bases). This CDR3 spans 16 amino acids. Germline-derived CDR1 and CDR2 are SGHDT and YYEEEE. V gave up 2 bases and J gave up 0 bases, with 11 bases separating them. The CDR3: CASSFIGAPNTGELFF. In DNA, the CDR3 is TGTGCCAGCAGCTTTATAGGGGCACCGAACACCGGGGAGCTGTTTTTT. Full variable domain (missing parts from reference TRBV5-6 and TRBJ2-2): DAGVTQSPTHLIKTRGQQVTLRCSPKSGHDTVSWYQQALGQGPQFIFQYYEEEERQRGNFPDRFSGHQFPNYSSELNVNALLLGDSALYLCASSFIGAPNTGELFFGEGSRLTVL.

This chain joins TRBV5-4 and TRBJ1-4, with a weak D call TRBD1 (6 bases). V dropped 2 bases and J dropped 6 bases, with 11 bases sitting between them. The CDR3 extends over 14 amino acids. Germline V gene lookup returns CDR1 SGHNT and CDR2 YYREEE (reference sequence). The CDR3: CASSLTGHDEKLFF. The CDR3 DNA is TGTGCCAGCAGCTTAACGGGACATGATGAAAAACTGTTTTTT.

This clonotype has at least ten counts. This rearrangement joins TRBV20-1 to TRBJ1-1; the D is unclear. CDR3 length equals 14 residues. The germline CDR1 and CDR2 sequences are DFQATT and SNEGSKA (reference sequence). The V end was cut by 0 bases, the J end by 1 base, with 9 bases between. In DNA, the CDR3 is TGCAGTGCTAGAGAAGAAGGTTCGAACACTGAAGCTTTCTTT. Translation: CSAREEGSNTEAFF.

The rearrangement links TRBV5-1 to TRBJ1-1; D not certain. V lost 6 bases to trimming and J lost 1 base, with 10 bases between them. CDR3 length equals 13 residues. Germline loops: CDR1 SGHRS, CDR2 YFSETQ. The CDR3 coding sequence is TGCGCCAGCAAGCAAGGCCGGAACACTGAAGCTTTCTTT. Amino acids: CASKQGRNTEAFF.

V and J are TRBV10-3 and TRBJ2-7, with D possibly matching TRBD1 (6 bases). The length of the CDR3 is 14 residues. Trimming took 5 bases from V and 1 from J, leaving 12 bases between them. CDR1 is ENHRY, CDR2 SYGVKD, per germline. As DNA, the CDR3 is TGTGCCATCAGTCCCGGGACAAGTTCCTACGAGCAGTACTTC. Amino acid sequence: CAISPGTSSYEQYF.

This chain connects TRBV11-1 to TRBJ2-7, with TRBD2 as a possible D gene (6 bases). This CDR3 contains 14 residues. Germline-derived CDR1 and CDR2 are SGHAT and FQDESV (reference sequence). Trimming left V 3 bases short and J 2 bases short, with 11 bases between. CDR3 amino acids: CASSFGGAPYEQYF. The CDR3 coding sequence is TGTGCCAGCAGCTTCGGCGGGGCCCCCTACGAGCAGTACTTC.

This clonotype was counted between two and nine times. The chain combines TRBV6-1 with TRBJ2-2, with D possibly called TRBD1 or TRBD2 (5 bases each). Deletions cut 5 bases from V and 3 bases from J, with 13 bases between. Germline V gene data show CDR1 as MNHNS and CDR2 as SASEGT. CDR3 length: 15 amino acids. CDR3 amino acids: CASSSRDLDTGELFF. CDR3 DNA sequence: TGTGCCAGCAGTAGCCGGGACCTTGACACCGGGGAGCTGTTTTTT.